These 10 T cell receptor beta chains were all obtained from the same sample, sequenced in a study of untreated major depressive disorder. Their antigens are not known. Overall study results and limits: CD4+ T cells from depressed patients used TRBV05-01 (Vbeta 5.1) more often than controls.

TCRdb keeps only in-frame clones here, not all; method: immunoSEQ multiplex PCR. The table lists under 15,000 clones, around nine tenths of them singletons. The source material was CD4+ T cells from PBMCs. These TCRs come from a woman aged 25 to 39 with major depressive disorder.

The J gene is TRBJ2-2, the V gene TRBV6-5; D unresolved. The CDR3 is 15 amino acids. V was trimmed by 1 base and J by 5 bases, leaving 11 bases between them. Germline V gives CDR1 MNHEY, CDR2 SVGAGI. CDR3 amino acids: CASSYWVDGTGELFF. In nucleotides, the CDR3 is TGTGCCAGCAGTTACTGGGTGGACGGTACCGGGGAGCTGTTTTTT.

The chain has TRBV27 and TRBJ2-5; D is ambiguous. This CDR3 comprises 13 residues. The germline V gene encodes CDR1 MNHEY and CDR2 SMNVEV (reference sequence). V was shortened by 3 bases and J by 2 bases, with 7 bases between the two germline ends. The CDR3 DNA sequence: TGTGCCAGCAGTTTTGCGCCACAAGAGACCCAGTACTTC. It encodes CASSFAPQETQYF.

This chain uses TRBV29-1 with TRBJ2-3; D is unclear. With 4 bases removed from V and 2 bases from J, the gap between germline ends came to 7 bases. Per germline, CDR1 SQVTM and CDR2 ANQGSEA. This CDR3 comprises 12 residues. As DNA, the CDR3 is TGCAGCGTTGCCGATAACACAGATACGCAGTATTTT. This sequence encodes CSVADNTDTQYF.

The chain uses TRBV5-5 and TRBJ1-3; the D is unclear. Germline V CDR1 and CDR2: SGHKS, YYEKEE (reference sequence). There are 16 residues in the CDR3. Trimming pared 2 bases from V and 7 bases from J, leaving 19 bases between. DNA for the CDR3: TGTGCCAGCAGCTTCCGTTCTGTTGTAAATAGGAACACCATATATTTT. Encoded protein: CASSFRSVVNRNTIYF.

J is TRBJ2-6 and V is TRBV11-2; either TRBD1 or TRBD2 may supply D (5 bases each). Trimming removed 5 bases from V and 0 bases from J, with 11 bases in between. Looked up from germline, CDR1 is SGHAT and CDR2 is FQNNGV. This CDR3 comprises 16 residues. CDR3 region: CASSGGRSSGANVLTF. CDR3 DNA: TGTGCCAGCAGCGGGGGACGGTCCTCTGGGGCCAACGTCCTGACTTTC.

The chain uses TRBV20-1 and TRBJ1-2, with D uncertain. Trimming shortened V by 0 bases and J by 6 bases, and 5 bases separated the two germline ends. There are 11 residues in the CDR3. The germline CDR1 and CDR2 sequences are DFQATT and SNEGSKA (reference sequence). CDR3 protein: CSARDRDGYTF. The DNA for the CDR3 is TGCAGTGCTAGAGATCGTGATGGCTACACCTTC.

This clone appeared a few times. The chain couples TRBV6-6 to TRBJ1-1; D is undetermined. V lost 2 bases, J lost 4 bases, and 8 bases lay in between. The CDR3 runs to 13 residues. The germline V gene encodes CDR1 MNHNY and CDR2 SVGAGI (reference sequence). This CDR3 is CASSYEQVTEAFF. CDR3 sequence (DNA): TGTGCCAGCAGTTACGAGCAGGTCACTGAAGCTTTCTTT.

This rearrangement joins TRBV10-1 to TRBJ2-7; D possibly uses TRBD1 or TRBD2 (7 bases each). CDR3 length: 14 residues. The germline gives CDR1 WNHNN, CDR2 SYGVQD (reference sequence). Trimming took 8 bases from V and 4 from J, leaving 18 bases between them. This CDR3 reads CASASGGTEYEQYF. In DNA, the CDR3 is TGCGCCAGCGCGTCCGGGGGGACAGAATACGAGCAGTACTTC.

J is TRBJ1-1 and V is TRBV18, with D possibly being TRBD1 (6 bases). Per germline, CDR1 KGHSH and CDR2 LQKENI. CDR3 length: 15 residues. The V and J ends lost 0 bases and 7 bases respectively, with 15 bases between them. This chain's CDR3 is CASSPPGGGWSEAFF. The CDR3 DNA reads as TGTGCCAGCTCACCACCGGGGGGCGGTTGGAGTGAAGCTTTCTTT.

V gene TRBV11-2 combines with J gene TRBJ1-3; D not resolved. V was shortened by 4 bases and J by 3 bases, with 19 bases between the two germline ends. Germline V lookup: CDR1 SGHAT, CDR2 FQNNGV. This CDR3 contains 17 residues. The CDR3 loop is CASSSNREVYVGNTIYF. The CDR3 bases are TGTGCCAGCAGCTCAAACCGGGAGGTTTACGTTGGAAACACCATATATTTT.